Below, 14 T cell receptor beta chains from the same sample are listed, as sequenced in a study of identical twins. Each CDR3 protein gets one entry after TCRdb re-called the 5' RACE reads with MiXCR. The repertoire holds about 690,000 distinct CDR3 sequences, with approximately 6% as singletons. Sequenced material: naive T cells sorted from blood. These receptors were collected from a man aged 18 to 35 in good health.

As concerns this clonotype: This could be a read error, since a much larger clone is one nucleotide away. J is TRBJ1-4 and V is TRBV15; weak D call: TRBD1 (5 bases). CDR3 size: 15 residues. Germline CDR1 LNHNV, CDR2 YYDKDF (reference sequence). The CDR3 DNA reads TGTGCCACCAGCAGAGATCCGGGGCTTAATGAAAAACAGTTTTTT. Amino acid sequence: CATSRDPGLNEKQFF.

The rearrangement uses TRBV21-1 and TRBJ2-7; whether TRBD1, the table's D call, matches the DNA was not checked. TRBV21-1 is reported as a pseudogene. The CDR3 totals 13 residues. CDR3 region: CASSTQQGYEQYV. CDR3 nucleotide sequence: TGTGCCAGCAGCACCCAACAGGGCTACGAGCAGTACGTC.

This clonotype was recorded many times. CDR3 loop: CASSTLASSEQFF. CDR3 DNA sequence: TGTGCCAGCAGTACACTAGCTAGCAGTGAGCAGTTCTTC. The chain links TRBV12-3 or TRBV12-4 to TRBJ2-1, with D possibly TRBD2 on 6 matching bases. This CDR3 has 13 residues. The V end was cut by 5 bases, the J end by 9 bases, with 14 bases between.

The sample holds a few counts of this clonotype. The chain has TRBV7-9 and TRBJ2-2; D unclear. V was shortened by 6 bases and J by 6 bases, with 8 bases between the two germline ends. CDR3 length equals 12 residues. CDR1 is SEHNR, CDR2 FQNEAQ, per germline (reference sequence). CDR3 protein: CASRSAPGELFF. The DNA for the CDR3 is TGTGCCAGCAGAAGCGCCCCCGGGGAGCTGTTTTTT.

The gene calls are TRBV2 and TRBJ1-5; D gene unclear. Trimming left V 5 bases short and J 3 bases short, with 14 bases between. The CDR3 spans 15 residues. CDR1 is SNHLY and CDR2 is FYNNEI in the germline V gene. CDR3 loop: CASSPDGRFNQPQHF. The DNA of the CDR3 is TGTGCCAGCAGTCCGGACGGGCGGTTCAATCAGCCCCAGCATTTT.

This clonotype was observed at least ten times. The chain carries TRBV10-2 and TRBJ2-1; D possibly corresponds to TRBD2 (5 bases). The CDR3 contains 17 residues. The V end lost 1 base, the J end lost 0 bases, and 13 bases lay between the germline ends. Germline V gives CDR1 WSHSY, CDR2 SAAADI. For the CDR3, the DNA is TGCGCCAGCAGTGAGTTTGTAGCGTTGAGCTCCTACAATGAGCAGTTCTTC. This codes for CASSEFVALSSYNEQFF.

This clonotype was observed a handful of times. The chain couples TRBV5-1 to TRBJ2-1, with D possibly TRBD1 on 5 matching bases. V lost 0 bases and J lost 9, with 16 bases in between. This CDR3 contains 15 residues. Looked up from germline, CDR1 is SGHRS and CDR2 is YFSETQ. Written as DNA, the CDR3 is TGCGCCAGCAGCTTGGTCAGGGTATCTCATATTGAGCAGTTCTTC. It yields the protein CASSLVRVSHIEQFF.

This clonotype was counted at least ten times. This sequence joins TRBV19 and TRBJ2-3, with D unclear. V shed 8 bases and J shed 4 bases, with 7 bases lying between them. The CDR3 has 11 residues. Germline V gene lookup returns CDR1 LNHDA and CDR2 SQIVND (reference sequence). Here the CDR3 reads CASGPADTQYF. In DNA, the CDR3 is TGTGCCAGTGGTCCAGCAGATACGCAGTATTTT. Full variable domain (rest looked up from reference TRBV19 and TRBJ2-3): DGGITQSPKYLFRKEGQNVTLSCEQNLNHDAMYWYRQDPGQGLRLIYYSQIVNDFQKGDIAEGYSVSREKKESFPLTVTSAQKNPTAFYLCASGPADTQYFGPGTRLTVL.

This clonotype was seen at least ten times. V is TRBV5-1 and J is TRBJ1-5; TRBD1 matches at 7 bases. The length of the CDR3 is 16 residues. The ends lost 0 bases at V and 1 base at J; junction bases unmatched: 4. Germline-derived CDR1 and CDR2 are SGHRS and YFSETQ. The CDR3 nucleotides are TGCGCCAGCAGCTTGGGTACGGGACAGAGCAATCAGCCCCAGCATTTT. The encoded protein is CASSLGTGQSNQPQHF.

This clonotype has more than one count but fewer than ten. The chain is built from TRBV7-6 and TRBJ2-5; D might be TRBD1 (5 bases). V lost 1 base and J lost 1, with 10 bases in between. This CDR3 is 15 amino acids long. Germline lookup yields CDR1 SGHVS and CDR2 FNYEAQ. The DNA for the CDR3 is TGTGCCAGCAGCTTAGATTTCAGGGTCCAAGAGACCCAGTACTTC. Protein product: CASSLDFRVQETQYF.

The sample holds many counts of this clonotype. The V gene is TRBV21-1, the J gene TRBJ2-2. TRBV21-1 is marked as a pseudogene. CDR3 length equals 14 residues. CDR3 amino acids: CASSKALGDGELFF. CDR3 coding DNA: TGTGCCAGCAGCAAAGCGCTCGGGGACGGGGAGCTGTTTTTT.

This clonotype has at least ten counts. CDR3 bases: TGTGCCAGCAGCTTCCTACAGGGCCAAGAGACCCAGTACTTC. Its translation: CASSFLQGQETQYF. The chain uses TRBV11-2 and TRBJ2-5; a weak D match, TRBD1 (6 bases). Trimming left V 3 bases short and J 1 base short, with 9 bases between. Per germline, CDR1 SGHAT and CDR2 FQNNGV. The CDR3 length is 14 residues.

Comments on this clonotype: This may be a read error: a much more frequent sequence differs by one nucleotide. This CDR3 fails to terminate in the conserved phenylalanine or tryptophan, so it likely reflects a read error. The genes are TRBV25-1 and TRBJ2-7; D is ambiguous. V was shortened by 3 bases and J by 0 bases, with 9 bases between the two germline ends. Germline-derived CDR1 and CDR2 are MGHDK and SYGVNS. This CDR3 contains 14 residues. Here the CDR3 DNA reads TGTGCCAGCAGTGATCACACGATCTCCTACGAGCAGTACTTA. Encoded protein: CASSDHTISYEQYL.

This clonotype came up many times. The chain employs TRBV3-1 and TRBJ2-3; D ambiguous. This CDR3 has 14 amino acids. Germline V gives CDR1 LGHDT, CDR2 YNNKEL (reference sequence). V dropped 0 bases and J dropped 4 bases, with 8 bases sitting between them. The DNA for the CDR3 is TGTGCCAGCAGCCAAGATTGGATCCCAGATACGCAGTATTTT. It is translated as CASSQDWIPDTQYF.